Listed here are 16 T cell receptor beta chains from one sample, sequenced in a study of blood T cell repertoires in COVID-19. The repertoire was sequenced with immunoSEQ multiplex PCR; TCRdb's copy has only in-frame clones and lacks some. The profile shows more than 250,000 clones, 70% to 90% of them singletons. The specimen sequenced was PBMCs or T cells enriched from blood (not recorded which). These TCRs come from a woman in her 40s who had recovered from COVID-19.

To note about this clone: At the DNA level, this CDR3 is encoded by other sequences in the same sample as well. The chain employs TRBV18 and TRBJ2-2, with 9 nucleotides matching TRBD1. CDR3 size: 15 residues. After removal of 3 bases from V and 3 bases from J, the junction contained 2 bases not matched to a gene. CDR1 is KGHSH and CDR2 is LQKENI in the germline V gene. CDR3 DNA sequence: TGTGCCAGCTCACCTCGACAGGGGGACACCGGGGAGCTGTTTTTT. It codes for CASSPRQGDTGELFF.

V is TRBV7-2 and J is TRBJ1-4; no definite D call. CDR3 length: 14 residues. CDR1 and CDR2 (germline): SGHTA, FQGNSA. Trimming pared 0 bases from V and 8 bases from J, leaving 10 bases between. The CDR3 coding sequence is TGTGCCAGCAGCTTAGCCTTGGGAGGAGAAAAACTGTTTTTT. Amino acids: CASSLALGGEKLFF.

This sequence joins TRBV28 and TRBJ1-1; 8 positions match TRBD1. In germline, CDR1 is MDHEN, CDR2 SYDVKM. V shed 6 bases and J 6 bases; nucleotides not matched to a gene: 15. The CDR3 spans 16 residues. CDR3 loop: CASSPTGENLGPEAFF. The CDR3 DNA sequence: TGTGCCAGCAGCCCGACAGGGGAGAACCTGGGACCTGAAGCTTTCTTT.

This clone was seen only a few times. The CDR3 DNA is TGTGCCAGCACCAAAGGCGCTAGCCCGAACACCGGGGAGCTGTTTTTT. It codes for CASTKGASPNTGELFF. The chain couples TRBV7-9 to TRBJ2-2; TRBD2 might be the D (5 bases). CDR3 length equals 16 residues. Germline lookup yields CDR1 SEHNR and CDR2 FQNEAQ (reference sequence). V lost 7 bases and J lost 0, with 15 bases in between.

This chain connects TRBV5-4 to TRBJ2-1; TRBD2 matches 7 bases. The CDR3 loop spans 16 amino acids. The V and J ends lost 6 bases and 5 bases, in that order; junction bases with no gene match: 14. CDR1 and CDR2 (germline): SGHNT, YYREEE (reference sequence). CDR3 region: CASTTGGLVQNNEQFF. The CDR3 coding sequence is TGTGCCAGCACCACGGGGGGACTGGTACAAAACAATGAGCAGTTCTTC.

DNA of the CDR3: TGTGCCAGCTGGGAGTGGGAGCAGTTCTTC. The encoded protein is CASWEWEQFF. V and J are TRBV6-5 and TRBJ2-1, with D perhaps matching TRBD2 (5 bases). CDR3 length equals 10 residues. Looked up from germline, CDR1 is MNHEY and CDR2 is SVGAGI. V was shortened by 8 bases and J by 10 bases, with 9 bases between the two germline ends.

The J gene is TRBJ2-1, the V gene TRBV6-5, with TRBD2 matching over 12 bases. The CDR3 runs to 15 residues. Per germline, CDR1 MNHEY and CDR2 SVGAGI. The V gene end was trimmed by 7 bases and the J gene end by 4 bases; junction bases not matched to a gene: 5. The CDR3 coding sequence is TGTGCCAGCAAAGGACTAGCGGGACCGTACAATGAGCAGTTCTTC. It codes for CASKGLAGPYNEQFF.

The gene calls are TRBV28 and TRBJ2-7; no clear D. The CDR3 runs to 11 residues. Trimming cost V 4 bases and J 4 bases, with 5 bases left between them. Per germline, CDR1 MDHEN and CDR2 SYDVKM. The chain's CDR3 is CASSSPYEQYF. The CDR3 DNA reads as TGTGCCAGCAGTTCTCCTTACGAGCAGTACTTC.

This chain joins TRBV28 and TRBJ2-4; 9 nucleotides agree with TRBD1. The trim removed 6 bases at V and 7 bases at J, leaving 7 bases unmatched. CDR3 length equals 14 residues. CDR1 and CDR2 from the germline V gene are MDHEN and SYDVKM. The CDR3: CASSQGQGGNIQYF. The CDR3 DNA sequence: TGTGCCAGCAGCCAGGGACAGGGCGGGAACATTCAGTACTTC.

The genes are TRBV28 and TRBJ1-5, with 9 bases matching TRBD1. The CDR3 length is 16 residues. J lost 2 bases, V lost 3 bases, and 5 bases had no gene match. Germline loops: CDR1 MDHEN, CDR2 SYDVKM. CDR3 sequence: CASSFGDRAGNQPQHF. The DNA for the CDR3 is TGTGCCAGCAGTTTCGGGGACAGGGCCGGCAATCAGCCCCAGCATTTT.

This chain connects TRBV6-1 to TRBJ1-5; possible D gene TRBD1, 6 bases. The germline V and J ends were trimmed by 4 bases and 6 bases, with 19 bases remaining between them. There are 16 residues in the CDR3. Germline V lookup: CDR1 MNHNS, CDR2 SASEGT. For the CDR3, the DNA is TGTGCCAGCAGTGGGGGGGGCGGGGGCGCATCTCAGCCCCAGCATTTT. This sequence encodes CASSGGGGGASQPQHF.

The CDR3 is CASSFARGQPQHF. The CDR3 region has the DNA TGTGCCAGCAGTTTCGCGAGGGGGCAGCCCCAGCATTTT. The chain carries TRBV27 and TRBJ1-5, with D possibly TRBD1 on 6 matching bases. With 3 bases removed from V and 7 bases from J, the gap between germline ends came to 10 bases. The CDR3 extends over 13 amino acids. Germline V gene data show CDR1 as MNHEY and CDR2 as SMNVEV (reference sequence).

V and J are TRBV28 and TRBJ2-7, with a tentative D call TRBD1 (6 bases). The CDR3 totals 16 residues. Germline CDR1 is MDHEN and CDR2 is SYDVKM. Trimming shortened V by 4 bases and J by 1 base, and 17 bases separated the two germline ends. Here the CDR3 DNA reads TGTGCCAGCAGTTCCCGGACAGTCGGAGGATCCTACGAGCAGTACTTC. This sequence encodes CASSSRTVGGSYEQYF.

The rearrangement joins TRBV28 to TRBJ1-6, with D possibly being TRBD1 (5 bases). Trimming took off 4 bases at V and 6 bases at J, with 10 bases between the two ends. The CDR3 sequence is 14 residues long. The germline V gene encodes CDR1 MDHEN and CDR2 SYDVKM. The chain's CDR3 is CASSSSGLNSPLHF. DNA for the CDR3: TGTGCCAGCAGTTCCTCGGGACTTAATTCACCCCTCCACTTT.

This chain uses TRBV14 with TRBJ2-3; no clear D. Germline values: CDR1 SGHDN, CDR2 FVKESK. The CDR3 loop spans 12 amino acids. Trimming pared 2 bases from V and 6 bases from J, leaving 6 bases between. This CDR3 is CASSQYRDTQYF. The DNA of the CDR3 is TGTGCCAGCAGCCAATATCGGGATACGCAGTATTTT.

The V and J genes are TRBV4-2 and TRBJ2-6, with D perhaps TRBD1 (6 bases). There are 17 residues in the CDR3. The V gene's germline CDR1 is LGHNA and CDR2 YNFKEQ. The ends were cut back, 1 base at V and 0 bases at J, with 10 bases in the middle. CDR3: CASSQARQVSGANVLTF. DNA for the CDR3: TGTGCCAGCAGCCAAGCCCGACAGGTCTCTGGGGCCAACGTCCTGACTTTC.